Shown below are 23 T cell receptor beta chains from a single sample sequenced in a study of blood T cell repertoires in COVID-19. Clones were sequenced by immunoSEQ multiplex PCR, and TCRdb holds only the in-frame ones, with some missing. The sample has about 410,000 clones; 89% are singletons. Specimen: PBMCs or T cells enriched from blood (not recorded which). These receptors were taken from a woman aged 25 to 39 who had recovered from COVID-19.

The V and J genes are TRBV30 and TRBJ1-1, with D possibly TRBD1 on 6 matching bases. From germline, CDR1 is GTSNPN and CDR2 SVGIG (reference sequence). Trimming removed 0 bases from V and 1 base from J, with 15 bases in between. The CDR3 has 16 residues. The CDR3 DNA is TGTGCCTGGAGTGTGTTCCGAGGACAGAGGAACACTGAAGCTTTCTTT. Protein sequence: CAWSVFRGQRNTEAFF.

The CDR3 DNA follows: TGTGCCAGCAGCTTTGGCAGGGGGGATTCACCCCTCCACTTT. Its translation is CASSFGRGDSPLHF. This chain connects TRBV5-8 to TRBJ1-6; TRBD1 aligns across 7 bases. Germline V gene lookup returns CDR1 SGHTS and CDR2 YDEGEE. V dropped 2 bases and J dropped 8; count of bases not matched to a gene: 4. There are 14 residues in the CDR3.

This chain connects TRBV19 to TRBJ2-1, with TRBD2 identical over 9 bases. Looked up from germline, CDR1 is LNHDA and CDR2 is SQIVND (reference sequence). The trim removed 2 bases at V and 6 bases at J, leaving 8 bases unmatched. This CDR3 comprises 16 residues. CDR3 amino acids: CASSIRGLARGNEQFF. In nucleotides, the CDR3 is TGTGCCAGTAGTATAAGGGGACTAGCTAGGGGCAATGAGCAGTTCTTC.

The rearrangement links TRBV19 to TRBJ1-1; possibly TRBD1 for D (5 bases). CDR1 and CDR2 (germline): LNHDA, SQIVND (reference sequence). This CDR3 region has 14 residues. The V and J ends lost 6 bases and 1 base respectively, with 12 bases between them. CDR3 DNA sequence: TGTGCCAGTAGGGGCGGGACGGCGAACACTGAAGCTTTCTTT. It is translated as CASRGGTANTEAFF.

The CDR3 nucleotides read TGCGCCAGCAGCCAAGATAGTACGAGTATGTCTCTATGGGGCTACACCTTC. Protein product: CASSQDSTSMSLWGYTF. The chain uses TRBV4-3 and TRBJ1-2; D is unclear. Germline assignment: CDR1 LGHNA and CDR2 YSLEER. Trimming cost V 0 bases and J 8 bases, with 22 bases left between them. The CDR3 consists of 17 residues.

CDR3 loop: CASSLDGGSEAFF. DNA of the CDR3: TGTGCCAGCAGTTTAGATGGGGGCAGTGAAGCTTTCTTT. The rearrangement uses TRBV12-3 or TRBV12-4 and TRBJ1-1, with a weak D call TRBD1 (6 bases). V lost 1 base to trimming and J lost 7 bases, with 10 bases between them. The length of the CDR3 is 13 residues.

The V and J genes are TRBV20-1 and TRBJ2-5; TRBD1 might be the D (6 bases). Trimming took off 6 bases at V and 5 bases at J, with 10 bases between the two ends. The CDR3 totals 11 residues. Germline values: CDR1 DFQATT, CDR2 SNEGSKA (reference sequence). CDR3 protein: CSARTVETQYF. The CDR3 DNA sequence: TGCAGTGCGCGGACAGTGGAGACCCAGTACTTC.

The rearrangement joins TRBV15 to TRBJ2-5; the D gene is possibly TRBD1 (6 bases). Germline V gives CDR1 LNHNV, CDR2 YYDKDF (reference sequence). The CDR3 is made up of 14 amino acids. Trimming stripped 5 bases from V and 0 bases from J, with 10 bases between. The chain's CDR3 is CATSLDRDQETQYF. In DNA, the CDR3 is TGTGCCACCAGCTTGGACAGAGACCAAGAGACCCAGTACTTC.

The chain links TRBV3-1 (or the pseudogene TRBV3-2) to TRBJ1-2; 8 bases fit TRBD1. With V trimmed by 1 base and J by 5 bases, 6 bases remained unmatched. The CDR3 has 15 residues. The V gene's germline CDR1 is LGHDT and CDR2 YNNKEL (reference sequence). The CDR3 DNA follows: TGTGCCAGCAGCCAAGGGACAGGGTTCGAGTATGGCTACACCTTC. This translates into CASSQGTGFEYGYTF.

The chain combines TRBV19 with TRBJ1-1; D may be TRBD1 (6 bases). The CDR3 extends over 14 amino acids. Germline CDR1 reads LNHDA; CDR2 reads SQIVND (reference sequence). Trimming pared 4 bases from V and 7 bases from J, leaving 16 bases between. The CDR3 sequence is CASSTNRVGVEAFF. The CDR3 coding sequence is TGTGCCAGTAGTACAAACAGGGTAGGGGTTGAAGCTTTCTTT.

The chain employs TRBV7-8 and TRBJ1-1, with a weak D call TRBD1 (5 bases). The CDR3 length is 15 residues. Between the trimmed V and J ends, which lost 5 bases and 0 bases, there was a span of 13 bases. Per germline, CDR1 SGHVS and CDR2 FQNEAQ. The CDR3, as DNA: TGTGCCAGCAGCCCCCGGCCAGGGCTGAACACTGAAGCTTTCTTT. This encodes CASSPRPGLNTEAFF.

The CDR3 reads CASSVLGDTQYF. The DNA for the CDR3 is TGTGCCAGCAGCGTACTAGGAGATACGCAGTATTTT. This chain joins TRBV11-2 and TRBJ2-3, with a weak D call TRBD2 (5 bases). Trimming left V 5 bases short and J 5 bases short, with 8 bases between. This CDR3 is built from 12 residues. Germline-derived CDR1 and CDR2 are SGHAT and FQNNGV.

The V and J genes are TRBV14 and TRBJ2-7; 8 bases line up with TRBD2. CDR3 length: 16 amino acids. CDR1 and CDR2 (germline): SGHDN, FVKESK. J gave up 2 bases and V 0 bases, and 6 bases lay outside the gene matches. The CDR3 is CASSQDVGGRPYEQYF. In DNA, the CDR3 is TGTGCCAGCAGCCAAGACGTTGGCGGGAGGCCCTACGAGCAGTACTTC.

The genes are TRBV3-1 (or the pseudogene TRBV3-2) and TRBJ1-1; D unresolved. The CDR3 is made up of 14 amino acids. Germline CDR1 LGHDT, CDR2 YNNKEL (reference sequence). Trimming cost V 0 bases and J 3 bases, with 8 bases left between them. CDR3 sequence reads: CASSQESRDTEAFF. CDR3 in DNA: TGTGCCAGCAGCCAAGAAAGTCGGGACACTGAAGCTTTCTTT.

The genes are TRBV5-1 and TRBJ2-2; 7 bases fit TRBD1. The CDR3 is 16 residues long. The V gene end was trimmed by 4 bases and the J gene end by 7 bases; junction bases not matched to a gene: 13. Germline V CDR1 and CDR2: SGHRS, YFSETQ. CDR3 in amino acids: CASSPRGQQSGGELFF. CDR3 sequence (DNA): TGCGCCAGCAGCCCAAGGGGACAGCAGTCAGGCGGGGAGCTGTTTTTT.

The V and J genes are TRBV5-1 and TRBJ2-7; possible D gene TRBD1, 6 bases. Between the trimmed V and J ends, which lost 2 bases and 6 bases, there was a span of 12 bases. Germline lookup yields CDR1 SGHRS and CDR2 YFSETQ. The CDR3 totals 13 residues. In DNA form, the CDR3 reads TGCGCCAGCAGCTTAACAGGGCCGCGCGAGCAGTACTTC. It yields the protein CASSLTGPREQYF.

The chain carries TRBV5-1 and TRBJ2-1; 9 positions match TRBD1. Germline-derived CDR1 and CDR2 are SGHRS and YFSETQ. J lost 4 bases, V lost 6 bases, and 17 bases had no gene match. The CDR3 contains 18 residues. The CDR3 loop reads CASTAGTGTVLGYNEQFF. The CDR3 bases are TGCGCCAGCACCGCCGGGACAGGGACGGTCTTGGGATACAATGAGCAGTTCTTC.

The rearrangement links TRBV30 to TRBJ2-1; TRBD1 matches at 8 bases. J was trimmed by 10 bases and V by 0 bases; bases with no gene match: 14. CDR3 length: 16 amino acids. Per germline, CDR1 GTSNPN and CDR2 SVGIG (reference sequence). The DNA for the CDR3 is TGTGCCTGGAGTGTACGGGCAGGGGGCTATTCGGGGGAGCAGTTCTTC. The encoded protein is CAWSVRAGGYSGEQFF.

CDR3 sequence reads: CASSEAATGEREKLFF. CDR3 sequence (DNA): TGTGCCAGCAGTGAAGCGGCGACAGGGGAGCGGGAAAAACTGTTTTTT. The chain links TRBV6-1 to TRBJ1-4, with 8 positions matching TRBD1. V shed 0 bases, J shed 8 bases, and the junction held 8 bases outside the gene matches. The CDR3 is 16 amino acids. Germline CDR1 MNHNS, CDR2 SASEGT.

Only one count was recorded for this clone. The chain couples TRBV6-2 or TRBV6-3 to TRBJ2-1; D may be TRBD1 (5 bases). With 5 bases removed from V and 13 bases from J, the gap between germline ends came to 21 bases. The CDR3 is 14 residues long. Germline assignment: CDR1 MNHEY and CDR2 SVGEGT. The CDR3 bases are TGTGCCAGCAGTCCGCGACCCAATTTTGGGGCCCAGTTCTTC. This sequence encodes CASSPRPNFGAQFF.

Remarks on this clone: At the DNA level, this CDR3 is encoded by other sequences in the same sample as well. CDR3 DNA: TGTGCCAGCAGCTTATTCCGCGAGCAGTACTTC. Its translation: CASSLFREQYF. The chain joins TRBV7-2 to TRBJ2-7; D is ambiguous. This CDR3 spans 11 amino acids. In germline, CDR1 is SGHTA, CDR2 FQGNSA. Trimming took off 2 bases at V and 6 bases at J, with 5 bases between the two ends.

The chain recombines TRBV28 with TRBJ1-2; no reliable D call. The CDR3 contains 18 residues. Looked up from germline, CDR1 is MDHEN and CDR2 is SYDVKM. Trimming removed 3 bases at V and 3 bases at J, with 23 bases between. The CDR3 DNA reads as TGTGCCAGCAGTTTCCATCTAGAGGGTAAGAGATTGGACTATGGCTACACCTTC. Translation: CASSFHLEGKRLDYGYTF.

J is TRBJ2-1 and V is TRBV9, with D tentatively TRBD1 (5 bases). This CDR3 region has 15 residues. V shed 3 bases and J shed 9 bases, with 19 bases lying between them. Germline CDR1 reads SGDLS; CDR2 reads YYNGEE. The CDR3 nucleotides read TGTGCCAGCAGCGCGAGGACACTCGAAGGCGGTGAGCAGTTCTTC. Its protein product is CASSARTLEGGEQFF.